This record covers a single TCR beta chain. What it recognizes is unknown. V shed 5 bases, J shed 0 bases, and the junction held 6 bases outside the gene matches. The CDR3 totals 16 residues. These data come from a study of CD8 T cells in ankylosing spondylitis. Findings of the study overall: Seven to nine highly homologous variants formed a TCR beta motif that appeared characteristic of ankylosing spondylitis blood.

TCRdb re-analysed the 5' RACE reads in MiXCR, keeping a single row per CDR3 protein. The sample yields 250,000 or so distinct CDR3 sequences, around 10% seen once. The rearrangement joins TRBV12-3 or TRBV12-4 to TRBJ2-2, with 7 bases fitting TRBD2. This TCR was sampled from a male donor with ankylosing spondylitis or in good health (not recorded which). The sample was blood, either unsorted or a sorted T cell fraction (not recorded which). DNA of the CDR3: TGTGCCAGCAGTCCTCTGGCGGGGGCGAACACCGGGGAGCTGTTTTTT. Protein: CASSPLAGANTGELFF.